Presented here are 14 T cell receptor beta chains from one specimen sequenced in a study of blood T cell repertoires in COVID-19. Clones were read by immunoSEQ multiplex PCR, and TCRdb kept only the in-frame ones, dropping some. Of about 230,000 clones listed, over 70% are singletons. The sequenced sample consisted of peripheral blood. The receptors come from a man aged 80 or over with acute or convalescent COVID-19.

The V call is TRBV6-1, the J call TRBJ2-7; 8 bases are a match to TRBD1. Trimming took 3 bases from V and 7 from J; bases not matched to a gene: 8. In germline, CDR1 is MNHNS, CDR2 SASEGT. The CDR3 length is 14 residues. The CDR3 loop reads CASSEKGRGLEQYF. CDR3 nucleotides: TGTGCCAGCAGTGAGAAAGGCAGGGGGCTGGAGCAGTACTTC.

This clone has just one count. This chain connects TRBV7-2 to TRBJ2-4; D is uncertain. The V and J ends lost 1 base and 3 bases respectively, with 4 bases between them. The CDR3 runs 13 residues. Per the germline V gene, CDR1 is SGHTA and CDR2 is FQGNSA. Written as DNA, the CDR3 is TGTGCCAGCAGCTTAGGTCTCAAAAACATTCAGTACTTC. Its translation: CASSLGLKNIQYF.

The genes are TRBV5-1 and TRBJ2-1; perhaps TRBD1 as D (5 bases). Trimming left V 0 bases short and J 7 bases short, with 11 bases between. The V gene's germline CDR1 is SGHRS and CDR2 YFSETQ. CDR3 size: 14 residues. This CDR3 reads CASSLVSGINEQFF. The CDR3 DNA reads as TGCGCCAGCAGCTTGGTCTCAGGGATTAATGAGCAGTTCTTC.

The V call is TRBV28, the J call TRBJ2-1, with 9 positions matching TRBD2. With 2 bases clipped from V and 8 bases from J, the junction kept 10 bases outside the gene matches. This CDR3 comprises 16 residues. Germline loops: CDR1 MDHEN, CDR2 SYDVKM. As DNA, the CDR3 is TGTGCCAGCAGTTTACAGGGGTCTAGCGGGGTCTATGAGCAGTTCTTC. Translating it yields CASSLQGSSGVYEQFF.

The rearrangement joins TRBV5-4 to TRBJ2-1; 11 bases agree with TRBD2. The germline V gene encodes CDR1 SGHNT and CDR2 YYREEE (reference sequence). The V and J ends lost 1 base and 7 bases, in that order; junction bases with no gene match: 13. The CDR3 totals 18 residues. The DNA for the CDR3 is TGTGCCAGCAGCTTGAAGAGGGCTAGCGGGGGGTACGTAAATGAGCAGTTCTTC. As protein: CASSLKRASGGYVNEQFF.

The chain carries TRBV28 and TRBJ2-3; tentative D call: TRBD2 (5 bases). Trimming pared 3 bases from V and 0 bases from J, leaving 10 bases between. The CDR3 is 15 amino acids. Germline V gives CDR1 MDHEN, CDR2 SYDVKM. The CDR3 DNA reads TGTGCCAGCAGTTTCGGACGGACTAGCACAGATACGCAGTATTTT. Its protein is CASSFGRTSTDTQYF.

In its sample, this clone was seen once. The sample has other DNA sequences that encode this CDR3 too. The J gene is TRBJ1-2, the V gene TRBV27; 7 bases line up with TRBD1. The junction had 2 bases not matched to a gene; V was cut back by 5 bases and J by 2 bases. CDR1 is MNHEY and CDR2 is SMNVEV in the germline V gene (reference sequence). The CDR3 has 13 amino acids. The CDR3 region is CASSRQGNYGYTF. DNA of the CDR3: TGTGCCAGCAGTCGACAGGGAAACTATGGCTACACCTTC.

Only a few counts were recorded for this clone. V gene TRBV6-2 or TRBV6-3 combines with J gene TRBJ2-1, with 15 bases aligning to TRBD2. The trim removed 4 bases at V and 9 bases at J, leaving 1 base unmatched. Germline V CDR1 and CDR2: MNHEY, SVGEGT. CDR3 length equals 14 residues. The CDR3 nucleotides are TGTGCCAGCAGTTGGACTAGCGGGAGGGGTGAGCAGTTCTTC. Its protein product is CASSWTSGRGEQFF.

The sample holds one count of this clone. The chain employs TRBV19 and TRBJ2-3; D not resolved. Trimming cost V 7 bases and J 4 bases, with 15 bases left between them. CDR3 length equals 14 residues. CDR1 and CDR2 (germline): LNHDA, SQIVND (reference sequence). CDR3 sequence: CASTPSPPADTQYF. The CDR3 DNA follows: TGTGCCAGTACTCCGAGTCCCCCGGCAGATACGCAGTATTTT.

The chain uses TRBV3-1 (or the pseudogene TRBV3-2) and TRBJ1-1; TRBD1 agrees at 7 bases. V dropped 3 bases and J dropped 3; count of bases not matched to a gene: 7. The CDR3 covers 15 residues. Germline CDR1 and CDR2: LGHDT and YNNKEL (reference sequence). CDR3 DNA: TGTGCCAGCAGCCAGGGGATACAGGGGTACACTGAAGCTTTCTTT. Translation: CASSQGIQGYTEAFF.

This chain uses TRBV6-6 with TRBJ1-1; TRBD1 might be the D (5 bases). Germline V CDR1 and CDR2: MNHNY, SVGAGI (reference sequence). The CDR3 covers 13 residues. Trimming took 7 bases from V and 2 from J, leaving 11 bases between them. The CDR3 sequence: CASTMTENTEAFF. The DNA for the CDR3 is TGTGCCAGCACCATGACAGAAAACACTGAAGCTTTCTTT.

The chain recombines TRBV9 with TRBJ1-2, with 8 nucleotides matching TRBD1. The CDR3 covers 16 residues. Per the germline V gene, CDR1 is SGDLS and CDR2 is YYNGEE. The ends lost 4 bases at V and 8 bases at J; junction bases unmatched: 16. The DNA of the CDR3 is TGTGCCAGCAGCCCCACAGGGGGGGCCTCGAGAGGGGGCTACACCTTC. Its protein product is CASSPTGGASRGGYTF.

The chain is built from TRBV28 and TRBJ2-3; 14 bases agree with TRBD2. The CDR3 runs to 18 residues. The germline gives CDR1 MDHEN, CDR2 SYDVKM. Trimming at V came to 2 bases and at J to 1 base, leaving 5 bases not matched to a gene. DNA for the CDR3: TGTGCCAGCAGTTTACCGGGACTAGCGGGAGAAGGCACAGATACGCAGTATTTT. It is translated as CASSLPGLAGEGTDTQYF.

This clone was counted a few times. The chain couples TRBV7-9 to TRBJ2-3, with 8 bases fitting TRBD2. Unmatched junction bases numbered 2, after V lost 5 bases and J lost 1 base. The CDR3 runs to 14 residues. Looked up from germline, CDR1 is SEHNR and CDR2 is FQNEAQ (reference sequence). The CDR3 protein is CASSRSGGTDTQYF. The CDR3 nucleotides are TGTGCCAGCAGCCGTAGCGGGGGCACAGATACGCAGTATTTT.